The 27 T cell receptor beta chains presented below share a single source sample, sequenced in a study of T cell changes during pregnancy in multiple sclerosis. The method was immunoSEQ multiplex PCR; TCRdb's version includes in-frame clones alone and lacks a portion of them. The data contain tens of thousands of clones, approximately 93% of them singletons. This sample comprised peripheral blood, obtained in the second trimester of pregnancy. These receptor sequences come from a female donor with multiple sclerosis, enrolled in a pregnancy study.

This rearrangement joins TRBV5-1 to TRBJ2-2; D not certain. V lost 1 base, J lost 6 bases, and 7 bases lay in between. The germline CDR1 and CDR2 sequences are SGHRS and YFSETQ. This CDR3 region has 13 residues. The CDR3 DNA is TGCGCCAGCAGCTTGTACCGGGCCGGGGAGCTGTTTTTT. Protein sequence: CASSLYRAGELFF.

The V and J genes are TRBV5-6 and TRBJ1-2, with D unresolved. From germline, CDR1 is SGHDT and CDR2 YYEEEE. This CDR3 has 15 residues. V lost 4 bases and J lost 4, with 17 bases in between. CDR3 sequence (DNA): TGTGCCAGCAGCAGGCCCCCACAGAATGTCTATGGCTACACCTTC. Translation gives CASSRPPQNVYGYTF. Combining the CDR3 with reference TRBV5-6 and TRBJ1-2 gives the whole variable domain DAGVTQSPTHLIKTRGQQVTLRCSPKSGHDTVSWYQQALGQGPQFIFQYYEEEERQRGNFPDRFSGHQFPNYSSELNVNALLLGDSALYLCASSRPPQNVYGYTFGSGTRLTVV.

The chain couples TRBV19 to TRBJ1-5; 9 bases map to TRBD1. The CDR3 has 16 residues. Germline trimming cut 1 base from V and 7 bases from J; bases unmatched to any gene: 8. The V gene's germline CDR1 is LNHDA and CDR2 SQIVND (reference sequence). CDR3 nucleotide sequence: TGTGCCAGTAGTATAGGGTGGGGACAGGGTCCCCAGCCCCAGCATTTT. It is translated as CASSIGWGQGPQPQHF.

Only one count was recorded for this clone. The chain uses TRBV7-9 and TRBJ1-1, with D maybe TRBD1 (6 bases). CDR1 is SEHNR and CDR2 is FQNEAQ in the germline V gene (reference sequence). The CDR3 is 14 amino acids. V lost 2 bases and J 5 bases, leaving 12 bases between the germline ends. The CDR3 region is CASSLSTGRTEAFF. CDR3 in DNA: TGTGCCAGCAGCTTATCTACAGGGCGTACTGAAGCTTTCTTT.

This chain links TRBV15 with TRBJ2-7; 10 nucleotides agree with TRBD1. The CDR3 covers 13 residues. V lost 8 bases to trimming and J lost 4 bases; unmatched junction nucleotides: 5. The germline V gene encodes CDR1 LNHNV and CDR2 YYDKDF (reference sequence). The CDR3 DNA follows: TGTGCCACCCGGACAGGGGGAGAATACGAGCAGTACTTC. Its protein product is CATRTGGEYEQYF.

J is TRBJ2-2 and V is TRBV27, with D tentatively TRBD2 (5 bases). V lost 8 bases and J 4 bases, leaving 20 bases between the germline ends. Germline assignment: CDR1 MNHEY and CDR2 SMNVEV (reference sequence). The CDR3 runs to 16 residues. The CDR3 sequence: CASLAYSGEGTGELFF. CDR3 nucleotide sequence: TGTGCCAGCTTAGCCTACAGCGGAGAAGGCACCGGGGAGCTGTTTTTT.

The CDR3 here is CASSPSASPYEQYF. CDR3 nucleotide sequence: TGCGCCAGCAGCCCGTCAGCGTCCCCCTACGAGCAGTACTTC. The chain joins TRBV4-1 to TRBJ2-7, with D unresolved. This CDR3 comprises 14 residues. V lost 4 bases and J 2 bases, leaving 12 bases between the germline ends. Germline V CDR1 and CDR2: MGHRA, YSYEKL.

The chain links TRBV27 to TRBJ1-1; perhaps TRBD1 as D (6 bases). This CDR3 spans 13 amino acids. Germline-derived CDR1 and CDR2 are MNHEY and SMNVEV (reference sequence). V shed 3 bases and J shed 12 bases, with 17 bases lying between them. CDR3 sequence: CASSFSGQKKSFF. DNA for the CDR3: TGTGCCAGCAGTTTTAGTGGACAGAAAAAATCTTTCTTT.

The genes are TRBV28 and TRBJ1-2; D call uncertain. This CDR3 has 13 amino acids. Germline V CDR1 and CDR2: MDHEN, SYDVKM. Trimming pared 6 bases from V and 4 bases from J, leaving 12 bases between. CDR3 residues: CASSLDPTYGYTF. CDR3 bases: TGTGCCAGCAGCCTAGACCCTACCTATGGCTACACCTTC.

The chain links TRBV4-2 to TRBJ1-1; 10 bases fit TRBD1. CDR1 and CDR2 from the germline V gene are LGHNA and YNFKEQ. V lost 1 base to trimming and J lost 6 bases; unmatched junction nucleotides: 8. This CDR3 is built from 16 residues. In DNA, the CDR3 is TGTGCCAGCAGCCAAGTCCCTGGGGACAGGGGCGCTGAAGCTTTCTTT. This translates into CASSQVPGDRGAEAFF.

The CDR3 DNA follows: TGTGCCAGCAGCTCCCGGGACAGGGTAACCGGGGAGCTGTTTTTT. Protein product: CASSSRDRVTGELFF. This chain connects TRBV5-6 to TRBJ2-2, with 9 positions matching TRBD1. V gave up 3 bases and J gave up 5 bases; unmatched junction bases: 5. Per the germline V gene, CDR1 is SGHDT and CDR2 is YYEEEE. The CDR3 runs to 15 residues.

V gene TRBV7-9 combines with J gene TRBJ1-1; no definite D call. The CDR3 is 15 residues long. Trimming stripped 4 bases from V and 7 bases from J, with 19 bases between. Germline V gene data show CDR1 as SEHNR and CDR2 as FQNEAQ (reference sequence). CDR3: CASSSLGRPEIEAFF. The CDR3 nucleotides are TGTGCCAGCAGCTCTCTGGGCAGGCCAGAGATTGAAGCTTTCTTT.

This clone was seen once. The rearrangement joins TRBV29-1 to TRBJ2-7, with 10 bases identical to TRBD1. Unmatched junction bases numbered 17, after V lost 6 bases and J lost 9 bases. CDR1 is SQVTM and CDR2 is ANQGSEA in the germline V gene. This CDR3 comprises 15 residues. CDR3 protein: CSVAGQGESLRAQYF. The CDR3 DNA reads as TGCAGCGTCGCAGGACAGGGGGAAAGCCTACGAGCGCAGTACTTC.

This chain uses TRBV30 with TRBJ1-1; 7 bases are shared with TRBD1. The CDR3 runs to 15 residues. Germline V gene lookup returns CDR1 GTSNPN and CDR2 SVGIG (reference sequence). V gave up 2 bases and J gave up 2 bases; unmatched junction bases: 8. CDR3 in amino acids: CAWSLTRDSNTEAFF. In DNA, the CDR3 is TGTGCCTGGAGTCTGACCCGGGACAGTAACACTGAAGCTTTCTTT.

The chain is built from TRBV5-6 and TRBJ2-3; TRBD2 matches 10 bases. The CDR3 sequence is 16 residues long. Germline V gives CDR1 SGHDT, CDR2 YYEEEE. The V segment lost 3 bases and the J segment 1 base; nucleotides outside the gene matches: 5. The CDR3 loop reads CASSSTLAGGTDTQYF. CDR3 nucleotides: TGTGCCAGCAGCTCCACTCTAGCGGGGGGCACAGATACGCAGTATTTT.

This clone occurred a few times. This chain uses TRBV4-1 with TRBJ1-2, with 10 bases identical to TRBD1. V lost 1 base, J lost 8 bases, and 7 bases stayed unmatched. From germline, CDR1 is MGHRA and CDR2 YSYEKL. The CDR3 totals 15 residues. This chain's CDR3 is CASSQVGQGSSGYTF. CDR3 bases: TGCGCCAGCAGCCAAGTGGGACAGGGGAGTAGCGGCTACACCTTC.

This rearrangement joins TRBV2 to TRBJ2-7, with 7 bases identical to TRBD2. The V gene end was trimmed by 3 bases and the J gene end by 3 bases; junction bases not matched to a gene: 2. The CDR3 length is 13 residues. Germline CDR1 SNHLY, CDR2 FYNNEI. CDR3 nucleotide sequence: TGTGCCAGCAGTGAGTCTAGCGGCTACGAGCAGTACTTC. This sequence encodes CASSESSGYEQYF. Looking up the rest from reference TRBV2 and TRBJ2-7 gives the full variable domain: EPEVTQTPSHQVTQMGQEVILRCVPISNHLYFYWYRQILGQKVEFLVSFYNNEISEKSEIFDDQFSVERPDGSNFTLKIRSTKLEDSAMYFCASSESSGYEQYFGPGTRLTVT.

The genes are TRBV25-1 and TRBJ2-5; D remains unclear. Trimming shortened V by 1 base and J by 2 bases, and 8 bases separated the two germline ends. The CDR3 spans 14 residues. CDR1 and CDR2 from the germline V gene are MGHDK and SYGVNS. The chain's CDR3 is CASSEFRSQETQYF. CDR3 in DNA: TGTGCCAGCAGTGAATTCCGGAGTCAAGAGACCCAGTACTTC.

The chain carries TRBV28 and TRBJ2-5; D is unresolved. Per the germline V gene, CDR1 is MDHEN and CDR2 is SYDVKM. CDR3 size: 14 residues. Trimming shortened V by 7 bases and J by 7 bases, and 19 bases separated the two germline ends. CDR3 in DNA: TGTGCCAGCACTCGAAAACAGCTGGGTTTGACCCAGTACTTC. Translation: CASTRKQLGLTQYF. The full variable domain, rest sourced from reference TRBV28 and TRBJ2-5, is DVKVTQSSRYLVKRTGEKVFLECVQDMDHENMFWYRQDPGLGLRLIYFSYDVKMKEKGDIPEGYSVSREKKERFSLILESASTNQTSMYLCASTRKQLGLTQYFGPGTRLLVL.

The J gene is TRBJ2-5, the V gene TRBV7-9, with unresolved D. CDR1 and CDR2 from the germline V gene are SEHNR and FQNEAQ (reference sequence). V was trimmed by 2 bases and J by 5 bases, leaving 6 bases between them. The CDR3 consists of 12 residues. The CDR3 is CASSLRTETQYF. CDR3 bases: TGTGCCAGCAGCTTACGTACTGAGACCCAGTACTTC.

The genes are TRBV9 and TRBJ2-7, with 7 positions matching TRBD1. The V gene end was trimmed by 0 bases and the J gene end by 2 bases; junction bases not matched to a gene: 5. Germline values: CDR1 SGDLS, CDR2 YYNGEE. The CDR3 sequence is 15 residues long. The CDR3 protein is CASSVGDSDPYEQYF. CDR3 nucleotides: TGTGCCAGCAGCGTAGGGGACAGCGACCCCTACGAGCAGTACTTC.

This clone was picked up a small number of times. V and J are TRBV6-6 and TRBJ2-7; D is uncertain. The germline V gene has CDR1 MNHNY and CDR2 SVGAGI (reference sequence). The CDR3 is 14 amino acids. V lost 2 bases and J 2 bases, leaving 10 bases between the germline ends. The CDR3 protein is CASSYAPETYEQYF. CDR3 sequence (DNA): TGTGCCAGCAGTTACGCGCCGGAGACCTACGAGCAGTACTTC.

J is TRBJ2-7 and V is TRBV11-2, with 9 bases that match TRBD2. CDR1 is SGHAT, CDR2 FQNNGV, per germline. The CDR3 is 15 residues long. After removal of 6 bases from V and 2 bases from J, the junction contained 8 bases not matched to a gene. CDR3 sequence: CASRVSGGRTYEQYF. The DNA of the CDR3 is TGTGCCAGCAGAGTTAGCGGGGGCCGAACCTACGAGCAGTACTTC.

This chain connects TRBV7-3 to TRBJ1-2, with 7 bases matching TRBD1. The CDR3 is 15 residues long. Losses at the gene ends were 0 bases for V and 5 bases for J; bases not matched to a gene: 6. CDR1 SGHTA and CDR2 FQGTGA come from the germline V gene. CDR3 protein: CASSLTGTEIYGYTF. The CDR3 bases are TGTGCCAGCAGCTTAACCGGGACAGAGATATATGGCTACACCTTC.

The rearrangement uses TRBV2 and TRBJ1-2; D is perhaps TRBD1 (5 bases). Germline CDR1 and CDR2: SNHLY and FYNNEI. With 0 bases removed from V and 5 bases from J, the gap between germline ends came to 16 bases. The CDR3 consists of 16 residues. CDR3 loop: CASSEAKIGVKYGYTF. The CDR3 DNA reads TGTGCCAGCAGTGAAGCTAAGATAGGGGTAAAGTATGGCTACACCTTC.

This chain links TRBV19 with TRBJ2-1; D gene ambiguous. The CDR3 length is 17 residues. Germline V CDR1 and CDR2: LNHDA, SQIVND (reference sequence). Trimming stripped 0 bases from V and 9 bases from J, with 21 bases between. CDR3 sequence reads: CASSIDRVFLDPPEQFF. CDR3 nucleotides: TGTGCCAGTAGTATAGATAGAGTATTCCTAGATCCGCCTGAGCAGTTCTTC.

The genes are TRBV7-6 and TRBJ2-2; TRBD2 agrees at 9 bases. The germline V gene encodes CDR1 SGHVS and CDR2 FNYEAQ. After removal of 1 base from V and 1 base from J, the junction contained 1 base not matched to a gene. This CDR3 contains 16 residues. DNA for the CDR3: TGTGCCAGCAGCTTAGTTAGCGGGGGGAACACCGGGGAGCTGTTTTTT. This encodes CASSLVSGGNTGELFF.